The 2 T cell receptor beta chains reported below all come from one sample, sequenced in a study of blood T cells in healthy people across ages. A second PCR, run for about 7 to 12 cycles, used a sample-barcoded 5' primer plus a J-beta primer mix. One entry per CDR3 protein, called by TCRdb with MiXCR from the 5' RACE reads. Of approximately 810,000 distinct CDR3 sequences in the sample, roughly 40% are singletons; the top ten hold over 10%. What was sequenced was blood. The receptor set was obtained from a young man in good health.

CDR3 sequence reads: CASSYSSGRYEQYF. CDR3 coding DNA: TGTGCCAGCAGTTACTCGAGTGGACGTTACGAGCAGTACTTC. The V call is TRBV6-2 or TRBV6-3, the J call TRBJ2-4, with D hard to call. The J call may be in error: the DNA end matches TRBJ2-7 better. Germline V gene lookup returns CDR1 MNHEY and CDR2 SVGEGT. CDR3 length: 14 amino acids.

This chain uses TRBV29-1 with TRBJ2-5; D is uncertain. The CDR3 runs 14 residues. V was trimmed by 1 base and J by 2 bases, leaving 11 bases between them. Germline CDR1 SQVTM, CDR2 ANQGSEA. The CDR3 DNA reads as TGCAGCGTTGAAGGACTTGGGGTACAAGAGACCCAGTACTTC. Protein sequence: CSVEGLGVQETQYF.